Sequencing of this T cell receptor (beta chain) was carried out in a study of post-analysis software for immune sequencing data. Across the study: Disease courses included relapsing-remitting, secondary progressive and progressive-relapsing multiple sclerosis. Points from the study as a whole: When patients were compared with controls, 4 or 5 TRBV segments were more frequent, TRBV5-6, TRBV5-1 and TRBV20-1 among them. Under F measure analysis, samples from one preparation batch co-clustered strongly. Among multiple sclerosis patients, normalized Chao1 diversity was significantly below that of controls.

V was shortened by 6 bases and J by 7 bases, with 18 bases between the two germline ends. From germline, CDR1 is SNHLY and CDR2 FYNNEI. The CDR3 runs to 14 residues. The library was made from cDNA and included unique molecular identifiers. From roughly 1 to 10 million T cells, hundreds of thousands of cDNA molecules were obtained. Each CDR3 protein is one row after TCRdb ran MiXCR on the PCR reads. The sample includes 700,000 to 900,000 distinct CDR3 sequences, under 60% of them seen just once. Regarding this clonotype: Its specificity is not known.

The sequenced sample consisted of blood. This chain links TRBV2 with TRBJ1-2; tentatively, D is TRBD1 (6 bases). The origin of this receptor is a girl aged 5 to 17 with multiple sclerosis. CDR3 amino acids: CASSLRQVQAGYTF. In DNA form, the CDR3 reads TGTGCCAGCAGCCTAAGACAGGTTCAGGCTGGCTACACCTTC.